Each of the 14 T cell receptor beta chains below was sequenced from the same sample in a study of fetal regulatory T cell absence and autoimmunity. Produced via immunoSEQ multiplex PCR; TCRdb's table is partial and in-frame only. The sample shows about 46,000 clones, about four fifths of them seen only once. The source material was cord blood. The receptors shown here come from a newborn boy with IPEX syndrome.

The chain has TRBV6-1 and TRBJ2-3, with 11 bases fitting TRBD1. The V gene's germline CDR1 is MNHNS and CDR2 SASEGT. V trimming: 3 bases; J trimming: 4 bases; junction bases outside the gene matches: 3. The CDR3 spans 15 residues. CDR3 nucleotides: TGTGCCAGCAGTGAGGAGGGACAGGGGGCAGATACGCAGTATTTT. This gives the protein CASSEEGQGADTQYF.

V and J are TRBV11-2 and TRBJ2-1, with TRBD1 identical over 8 bases. Germline CDR1 reads SGHAT; CDR2 reads FQNNGV. The CDR3 sequence is 12 residues long. V was clipped by 7 bases and J by 7 bases; unmatched bases: 3. This CDR3 is CASTDRGNEQFF. Written as DNA, the CDR3 is TGTGCCAGCACCGACAGGGGAAATGAGCAGTTCTTC.

The chain combines TRBV6-5 with TRBJ2-2; no firm D call. This CDR3 region has 11 residues. V was pared by 5 bases and J by 5 bases, with 3 bases between. CDR1 and CDR2 (germline): MNHEY, SVGAGI. The DNA of the CDR3 is TGTGCCAGCAGTCATACCGGGGAGCTGTTTTTT. This gives the protein CASSHTGELFF.

This chain uses TRBV4-1 with TRBJ1-5, with D tentatively TRBD1 (5 bases). CDR3 length: 13 residues. Germline CDR1 is MGHRA and CDR2 is YSYEKL. V gave up 4 bases and J gave up 7 bases, with 11 bases separating them. The CDR3 region is CASSPTRGQPQHF. Here the CDR3 DNA reads TGCGCCAGCAGCCCTACAAGGGGACAGCCCCAGCATTTT.

The V and J genes are TRBV27 and TRBJ1-2; 10 nucleotides agree with TRBD1. Per the germline V gene, CDR1 is MNHEY and CDR2 is SMNVEV (reference sequence). J gave up 5 bases and V 6 bases, and 3 bases lay outside the gene matches. This CDR3 spans 13 amino acids. The CDR3 nucleotides are TGTGCCAGCAGCTGGGGACAGGGGTATGGCTACACCTTC. As protein: CASSWGQGYGYTF.

V is TRBV5-5 and J is TRBJ1-6; 9 nucleotides align to TRBD1. Germline trimming cut 2 bases from V and 8 bases from J; bases unmatched to any gene: 5. Germline CDR1 SGHKS, CDR2 YYEKEE (reference sequence). This CDR3 region has 15 residues. The CDR3 coding sequence is TGTGCCAGCAGCTTCACCGGGACAGGGTATTCACCCCTCCACTTT. It codes for CASSFTGTGYSPLHF.

The chain joins TRBV7-6 to TRBJ2-1, with no clear D. Germline V CDR1 and CDR2: SGHVS, FNYEAQ. The CDR3 has 15 amino acids. The germline V and J ends were trimmed by 5 bases and 4 bases, with 15 bases remaining between them. Written as DNA, the CDR3 is TGTGCCAGCAGCCAAGACTCCTATGCGTACAATGAGCAGTTCTTC. As protein: CASSQDSYAYNEQFF.

The J gene is TRBJ1-2, the V gene TRBV9; 10 bases align to TRBD1. The germline V gene has CDR1 SGDLS and CDR2 YYNGEE. CDR3 length: 14 residues. V shed 5 bases and J 7 bases; nucleotides not matched to a gene: 8. CDR3 DNA: TGTGCCAGCAGGGCACCCGGGACAGGGGTTGGCTACACCTTC. Translating it yields CASRAPGTGVGYTF.

The chain couples TRBV5-1 to TRBJ1-3; 9 bases agree with TRBD1. V dropped 4 bases and J dropped 8; count of bases not matched to a gene: 7. The CDR3 covers 14 residues. CDR1 and CDR2 (germline): SGHRS, YFSETQ. The CDR3 spells CASSLGDRVDTIYF. Here the CDR3 DNA reads TGCGCCAGCAGCCTCGGGGACAGGGTAGACACCATATATTTT.

This clone was counted a few times. The chain recombines TRBV5-4 with TRBJ2-3; no reliable D call. Germline V gives CDR1 SGHNT, CDR2 YYREEE (reference sequence). The CDR3 runs 12 residues. V was trimmed by 4 bases and J by 3 bases, leaving 6 bases between them. CDR3 residues: CASSPRTDTQYF. The CDR3 nucleotides read TGTGCCAGCAGCCCACGGACAGATACGCAGTATTTT.

The rearrangement links TRBV19 to TRBJ1-1, with unresolved D. Trimming took 4 bases from V and 1 from J, leaving 7 bases between them. This CDR3 spans 13 amino acids. CDR1 is LNHDA and CDR2 is SQIVND in the germline V gene (reference sequence). CDR3: CASSTFGNTEAFF. The CDR3 DNA is TGTGCCAGTAGTACCTTCGGGAACACTGAAGCTTTCTTT.

The chain carries TRBV2 and TRBJ1-5; D remains ambiguous. CDR1 is SNHLY, CDR2 FYNNEI, per germline. CDR3 length equals 12 residues. Trimming removed 3 bases from V and 0 bases from J, with 0 bases in between. The CDR3 nucleotides are TGTGCCAGCAGTGATAGCAATCAGCCCCAGCATTTT. Its translation: CASSDSNQPQHF.

This sequence joins TRBV5-1 and TRBJ2-1; no clear D. The CDR3 covers 15 residues. The germline V gene has CDR1 SGHRS and CDR2 YFSETQ. V lost 2 bases and J 0 bases, leaving 9 bases between the germline ends. The CDR3 nucleotides are TGCGCCAGCAGCTTAGAACGGGCCTCCTACAATGAGCAGTTCTTC. Translating gives CASSLERASYNEQFF.

This chain uses TRBV5-1 with TRBJ2-1; TRBD2 might be the D (5 bases). Trimming pared 0 bases from V and 0 bases from J, leaving 7 bases between. The CDR3 length is 15 residues. The germline V gene encodes CDR1 SGHRS and CDR2 YFSETQ. CDR3 protein: CASSLGGSSYNEQFF. The DNA of the CDR3 is TGCGCCAGCAGCTTGGGAGGGAGCTCCTACAATGAGCAGTTCTTC.